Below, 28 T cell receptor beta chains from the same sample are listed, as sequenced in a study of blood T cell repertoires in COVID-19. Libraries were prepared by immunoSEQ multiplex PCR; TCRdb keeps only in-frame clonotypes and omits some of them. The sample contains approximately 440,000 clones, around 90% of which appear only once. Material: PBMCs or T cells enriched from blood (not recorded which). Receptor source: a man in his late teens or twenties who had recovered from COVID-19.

This chain's CDR3 is CAISAWRESNHEQYF. In DNA, the CDR3 is TGTGCCATCAGTGCTTGGCGGGAGAGCAACCACGAGCAGTACTTC. The chain couples TRBV10-3 to TRBJ2-7; TRBD2 matches 7 bases. Losses at the gene ends were 4 bases for V and 5 bases for J; bases not matched to a gene: 11. This CDR3 is 15 amino acids long. Germline values: CDR1 ENHRY, CDR2 SYGVKD.

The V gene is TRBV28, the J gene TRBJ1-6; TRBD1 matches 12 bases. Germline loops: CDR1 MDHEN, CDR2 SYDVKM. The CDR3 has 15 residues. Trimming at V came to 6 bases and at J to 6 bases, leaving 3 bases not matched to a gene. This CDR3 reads CASRTGQGANSPLHF. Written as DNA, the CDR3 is TGTGCCAGCAGAACGGGACAGGGGGCTAATTCACCCCTCCACTTT.

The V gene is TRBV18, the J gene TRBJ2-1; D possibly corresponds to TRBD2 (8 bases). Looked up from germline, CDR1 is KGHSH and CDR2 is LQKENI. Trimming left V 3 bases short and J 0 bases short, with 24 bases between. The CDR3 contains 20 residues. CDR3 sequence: CASSPGTVGHSGNSYNEQFF. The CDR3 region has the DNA TGTGCCAGCTCACCCGGGACAGTGGGACATAGCGGGAACTCCTACAATGAGCAGTTCTTC.

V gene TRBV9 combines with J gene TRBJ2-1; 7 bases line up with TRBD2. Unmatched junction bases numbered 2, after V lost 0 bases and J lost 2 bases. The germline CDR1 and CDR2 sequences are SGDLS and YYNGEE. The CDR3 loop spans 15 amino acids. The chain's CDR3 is CASSVAGGTYNEQFF. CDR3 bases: TGTGCCAGCAGCGTAGCGGGAGGTACCTACAATGAGCAGTTCTTC.

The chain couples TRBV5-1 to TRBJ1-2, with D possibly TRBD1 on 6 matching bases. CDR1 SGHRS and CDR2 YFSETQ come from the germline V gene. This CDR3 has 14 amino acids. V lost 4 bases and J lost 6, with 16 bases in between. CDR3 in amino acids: CASSPPGTSDGYTF. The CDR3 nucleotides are TGCGCCAGCAGCCCCCCCGGGACATCGGATGGCTACACCTTC.

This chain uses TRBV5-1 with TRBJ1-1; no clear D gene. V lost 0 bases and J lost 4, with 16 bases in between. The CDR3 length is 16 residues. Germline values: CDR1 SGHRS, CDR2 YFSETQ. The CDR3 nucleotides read TGCGCCAGCAGCTTGGGTCGCGTCGGGATTGCCACTGAAGCTTTCTTT. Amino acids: CASSLGRVGIATEAFF.

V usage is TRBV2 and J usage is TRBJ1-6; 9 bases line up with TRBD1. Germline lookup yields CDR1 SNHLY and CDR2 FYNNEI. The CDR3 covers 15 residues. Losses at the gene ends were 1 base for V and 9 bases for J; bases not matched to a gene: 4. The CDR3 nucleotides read TGTGCCAGCAGTGAAGGTTGGGACAGGGTTTCACCCCTCCACTTT. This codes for CASSEGWDRVSPLHF.

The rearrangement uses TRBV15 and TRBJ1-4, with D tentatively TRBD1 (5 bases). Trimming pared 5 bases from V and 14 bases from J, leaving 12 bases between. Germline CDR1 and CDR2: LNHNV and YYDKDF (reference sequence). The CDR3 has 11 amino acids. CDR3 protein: CATSYGAGLFF. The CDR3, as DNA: TGTGCCACCAGCTATGGGGCCGGGCTGTTTTTT.

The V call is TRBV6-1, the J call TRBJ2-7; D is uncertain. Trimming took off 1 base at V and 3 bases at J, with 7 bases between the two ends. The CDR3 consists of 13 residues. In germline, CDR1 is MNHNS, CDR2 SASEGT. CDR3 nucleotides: TGTGCCAGCAGTGAAGGACATCGCTACGAGCAGTACTTC. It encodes CASSEGHRYEQYF.

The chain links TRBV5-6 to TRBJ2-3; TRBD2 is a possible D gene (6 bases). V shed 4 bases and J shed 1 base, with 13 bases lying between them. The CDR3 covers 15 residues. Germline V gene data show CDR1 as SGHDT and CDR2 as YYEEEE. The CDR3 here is CASSAGLGGTDTQYF. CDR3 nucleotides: TGTGCCAGCAGCGCGGGACTGGGTGGCACAGATACGCAGTATTTT.

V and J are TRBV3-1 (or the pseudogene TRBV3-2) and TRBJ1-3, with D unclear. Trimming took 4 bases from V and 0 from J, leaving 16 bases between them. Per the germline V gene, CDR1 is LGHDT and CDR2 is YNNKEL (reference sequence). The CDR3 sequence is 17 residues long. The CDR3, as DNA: TGTGCCAGCAGCCGCGGACCCTCGGGAGGCTCTGGAAACACCATATATTTT. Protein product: CASSRGPSGGSGNTIYF.

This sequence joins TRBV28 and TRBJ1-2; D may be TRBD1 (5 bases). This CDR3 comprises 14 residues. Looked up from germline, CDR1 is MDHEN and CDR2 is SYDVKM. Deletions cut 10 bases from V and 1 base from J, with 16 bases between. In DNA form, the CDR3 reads TGTGCCACCGGGGGGGGTGGACTTAACTATGGCTACACCTTC. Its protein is CATGGGGLNYGYTF.

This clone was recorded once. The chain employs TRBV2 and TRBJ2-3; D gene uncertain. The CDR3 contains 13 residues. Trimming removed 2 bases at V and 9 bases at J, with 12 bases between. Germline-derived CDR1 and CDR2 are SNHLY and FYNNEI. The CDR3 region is CASSELALDTQYF. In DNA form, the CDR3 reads TGTGCCAGCAGTGAATTGGCGCTAGACACGCAGTATTTT.

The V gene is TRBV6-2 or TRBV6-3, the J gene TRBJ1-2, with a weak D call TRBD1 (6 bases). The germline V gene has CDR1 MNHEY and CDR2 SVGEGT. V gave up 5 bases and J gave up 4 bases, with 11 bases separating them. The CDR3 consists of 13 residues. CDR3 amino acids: CASSGRGRYGYTF. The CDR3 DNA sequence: TGTGCCAGCAGTGGCAGGGGTCGCTATGGCTACACCTTC.

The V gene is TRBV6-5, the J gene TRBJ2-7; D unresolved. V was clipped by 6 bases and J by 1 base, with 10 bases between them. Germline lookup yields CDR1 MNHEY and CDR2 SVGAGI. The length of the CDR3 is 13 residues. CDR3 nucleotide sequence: TGTGCCAGCAGCCCGCCGGGTTCCTACGAGCAGTACTTC. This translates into CASSPPGSYEQYF.

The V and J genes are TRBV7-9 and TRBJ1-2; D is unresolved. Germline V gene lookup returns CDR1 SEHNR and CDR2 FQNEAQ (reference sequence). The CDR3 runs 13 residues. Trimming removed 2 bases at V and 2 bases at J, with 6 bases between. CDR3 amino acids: CASSLRGNYGYTF. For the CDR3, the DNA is TGTGCCAGCAGCTTACGGGGAAACTATGGCTACACCTTC.

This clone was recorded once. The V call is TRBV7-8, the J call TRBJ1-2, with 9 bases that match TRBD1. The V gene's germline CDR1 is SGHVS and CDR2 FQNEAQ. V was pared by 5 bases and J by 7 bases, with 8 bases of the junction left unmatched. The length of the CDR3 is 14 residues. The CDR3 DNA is TGTGCCAGCAGCCGGGGACAGGGTAATGGTGGCTACACCTTC. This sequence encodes CASSRGQGNGGYTF.

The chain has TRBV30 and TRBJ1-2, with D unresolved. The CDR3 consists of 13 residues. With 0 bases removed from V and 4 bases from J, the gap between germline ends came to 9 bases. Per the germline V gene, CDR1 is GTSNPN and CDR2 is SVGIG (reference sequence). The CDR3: CAWSVEVIYGYTF. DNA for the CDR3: TGTGCCTGGAGTGTCGAGGTGATCTATGGCTACACCTTC.

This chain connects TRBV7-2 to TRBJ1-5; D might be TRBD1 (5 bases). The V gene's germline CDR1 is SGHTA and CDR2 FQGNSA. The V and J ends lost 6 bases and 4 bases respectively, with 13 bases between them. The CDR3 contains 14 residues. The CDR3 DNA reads TGTGCCAGCAGTTTCGGAGGGACGAATCAGCCCCAGCATTTT. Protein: CASSFGGTNQPQHF.

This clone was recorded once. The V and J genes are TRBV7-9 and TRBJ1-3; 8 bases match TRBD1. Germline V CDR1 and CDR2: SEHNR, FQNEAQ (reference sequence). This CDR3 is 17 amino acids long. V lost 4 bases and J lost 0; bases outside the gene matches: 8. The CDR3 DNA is TGTGCCAGCAGCTCTCGGACAGGGCCCATCTCTGGAAACACCATATATTTT. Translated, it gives CASSSRTGPISGNTIYF.

The CDR3 nucleotides are TGCGCCAGCAGCCAACCTCCTCAGGGCCACACTGAAGCTTTCTTT. Residues: CASSQPPQGHTEAFF. V and J are TRBV4-1 and TRBJ1-1; perhaps TRBD1 as D (5 bases). The V gene's germline CDR1 is MGHRA and CDR2 YSYEKL. This CDR3 has 15 residues. Trimming left V 2 bases short and J 3 bases short, with 13 bases between.

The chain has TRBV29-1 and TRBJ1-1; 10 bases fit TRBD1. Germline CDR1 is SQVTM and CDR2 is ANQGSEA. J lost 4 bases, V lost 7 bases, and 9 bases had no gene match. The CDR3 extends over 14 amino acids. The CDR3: CSASQTGGGTEAFF. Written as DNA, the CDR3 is TGCAGCGCCTCACAGACAGGGGGCGGCACTGAAGCTTTCTTT. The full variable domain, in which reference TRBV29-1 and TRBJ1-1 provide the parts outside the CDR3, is SAVISQKPSRDICQRGTSLTIQCQVDSQVTMMFWYRQQPGQSLTLIATANQGSEATYESGFVIDKFPISRPNLTFSTLTVSNMSPEDSSIYLCSASQTGGGTEAFFGQGTRLTVV.

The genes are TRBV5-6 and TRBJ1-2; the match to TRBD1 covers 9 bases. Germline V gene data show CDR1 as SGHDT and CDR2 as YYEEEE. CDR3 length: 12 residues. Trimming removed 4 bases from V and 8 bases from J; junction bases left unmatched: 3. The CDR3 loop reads CASSADRGGYTF. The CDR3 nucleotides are TGTGCCAGCAGCGCGGACAGGGGCGGCTACACCTTC.

CDR3 residues: CASSERHVSTYEQYF. Written as DNA, the CDR3 is TGTGCCAGCAGTGAGCGACACGTTTCTACCTACGAGCAGTACTTC. The genes are TRBV6-1 and TRBJ2-7; D remains unclear. The germline V gene has CDR1 MNHNS and CDR2 SASEGT. V lost 3 bases and J lost 2, with 14 bases in between. The length of the CDR3 is 15 residues.

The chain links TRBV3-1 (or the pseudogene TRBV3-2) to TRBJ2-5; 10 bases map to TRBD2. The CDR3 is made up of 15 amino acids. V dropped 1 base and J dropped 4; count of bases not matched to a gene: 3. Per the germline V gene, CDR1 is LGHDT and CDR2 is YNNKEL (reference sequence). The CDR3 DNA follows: TGTGCCAGCAGCCAAGCTTTAGCGGGAGGAGAGACCCAGTACTTC. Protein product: CASSQALAGGETQYF.

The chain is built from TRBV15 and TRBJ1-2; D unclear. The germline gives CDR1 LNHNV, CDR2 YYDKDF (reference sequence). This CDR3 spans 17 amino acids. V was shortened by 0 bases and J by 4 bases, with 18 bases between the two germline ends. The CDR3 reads CATSRDLSLGVLYGYTF. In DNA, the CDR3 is TGTGCCACCAGCAGAGATCTATCGTTAGGAGTTCTCTATGGCTACACCTTC.

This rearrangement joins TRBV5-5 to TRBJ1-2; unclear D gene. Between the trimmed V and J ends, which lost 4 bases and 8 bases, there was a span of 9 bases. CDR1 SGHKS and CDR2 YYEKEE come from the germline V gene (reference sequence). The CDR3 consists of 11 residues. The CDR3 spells CASSRDWGYTF. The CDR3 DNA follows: TGTGCCAGCAGCCGAGACTGGGGCTACACCTTC.

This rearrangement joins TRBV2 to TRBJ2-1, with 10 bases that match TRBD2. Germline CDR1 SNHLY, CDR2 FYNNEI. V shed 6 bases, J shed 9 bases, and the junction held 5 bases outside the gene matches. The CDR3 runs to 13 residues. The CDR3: CASSSLAGVEQFF. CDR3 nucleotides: TGTGCCAGCAGCTCGCTAGCGGGAGTTGAGCAGTTCTTC.